The present T cell receptor beta chain was sequenced within a study of identifying expanded T cells in peripheral blood. The CDR3 runs 14 residues. V lost 3 bases, J lost 4 bases, and 13 bases lay in between. Per germline, CDR1 SNHLY and CDR2 FYNNEI. Here immunoSEQ multiplex PCR was the method, and the copy in TCRdb shows in-frame clones only, minus some. Altogether 81,000 or so clones are present, 84% being singletons, with the ten largest covering around a fifth. This clonotype originated in a person between 18 and 75 years old in good health. The rearrangement uses TRBV2 and TRBJ2-7; perhaps TRBD2 as D (6 bases). Material: blood. This CDR3 is CASSEGLRAYEQYF. In nucleotides, the CDR3 is TGTGCCAGCAGTGAGGGACTCCGGGCTTACGAGCAGTACTTC. Variable domain in full (rest from reference TRBV2 and TRBJ2-7): EPEVTQTPSHQVTQMGQEVILRCVPISNHLYFYWYRQILGQKVEFLVSFYNNEISEKSEIFDDQFSVERPDGSNFTLKIRSTKLEDSAMYFCASSEGLRAYEQYFGPGTRLTVT.